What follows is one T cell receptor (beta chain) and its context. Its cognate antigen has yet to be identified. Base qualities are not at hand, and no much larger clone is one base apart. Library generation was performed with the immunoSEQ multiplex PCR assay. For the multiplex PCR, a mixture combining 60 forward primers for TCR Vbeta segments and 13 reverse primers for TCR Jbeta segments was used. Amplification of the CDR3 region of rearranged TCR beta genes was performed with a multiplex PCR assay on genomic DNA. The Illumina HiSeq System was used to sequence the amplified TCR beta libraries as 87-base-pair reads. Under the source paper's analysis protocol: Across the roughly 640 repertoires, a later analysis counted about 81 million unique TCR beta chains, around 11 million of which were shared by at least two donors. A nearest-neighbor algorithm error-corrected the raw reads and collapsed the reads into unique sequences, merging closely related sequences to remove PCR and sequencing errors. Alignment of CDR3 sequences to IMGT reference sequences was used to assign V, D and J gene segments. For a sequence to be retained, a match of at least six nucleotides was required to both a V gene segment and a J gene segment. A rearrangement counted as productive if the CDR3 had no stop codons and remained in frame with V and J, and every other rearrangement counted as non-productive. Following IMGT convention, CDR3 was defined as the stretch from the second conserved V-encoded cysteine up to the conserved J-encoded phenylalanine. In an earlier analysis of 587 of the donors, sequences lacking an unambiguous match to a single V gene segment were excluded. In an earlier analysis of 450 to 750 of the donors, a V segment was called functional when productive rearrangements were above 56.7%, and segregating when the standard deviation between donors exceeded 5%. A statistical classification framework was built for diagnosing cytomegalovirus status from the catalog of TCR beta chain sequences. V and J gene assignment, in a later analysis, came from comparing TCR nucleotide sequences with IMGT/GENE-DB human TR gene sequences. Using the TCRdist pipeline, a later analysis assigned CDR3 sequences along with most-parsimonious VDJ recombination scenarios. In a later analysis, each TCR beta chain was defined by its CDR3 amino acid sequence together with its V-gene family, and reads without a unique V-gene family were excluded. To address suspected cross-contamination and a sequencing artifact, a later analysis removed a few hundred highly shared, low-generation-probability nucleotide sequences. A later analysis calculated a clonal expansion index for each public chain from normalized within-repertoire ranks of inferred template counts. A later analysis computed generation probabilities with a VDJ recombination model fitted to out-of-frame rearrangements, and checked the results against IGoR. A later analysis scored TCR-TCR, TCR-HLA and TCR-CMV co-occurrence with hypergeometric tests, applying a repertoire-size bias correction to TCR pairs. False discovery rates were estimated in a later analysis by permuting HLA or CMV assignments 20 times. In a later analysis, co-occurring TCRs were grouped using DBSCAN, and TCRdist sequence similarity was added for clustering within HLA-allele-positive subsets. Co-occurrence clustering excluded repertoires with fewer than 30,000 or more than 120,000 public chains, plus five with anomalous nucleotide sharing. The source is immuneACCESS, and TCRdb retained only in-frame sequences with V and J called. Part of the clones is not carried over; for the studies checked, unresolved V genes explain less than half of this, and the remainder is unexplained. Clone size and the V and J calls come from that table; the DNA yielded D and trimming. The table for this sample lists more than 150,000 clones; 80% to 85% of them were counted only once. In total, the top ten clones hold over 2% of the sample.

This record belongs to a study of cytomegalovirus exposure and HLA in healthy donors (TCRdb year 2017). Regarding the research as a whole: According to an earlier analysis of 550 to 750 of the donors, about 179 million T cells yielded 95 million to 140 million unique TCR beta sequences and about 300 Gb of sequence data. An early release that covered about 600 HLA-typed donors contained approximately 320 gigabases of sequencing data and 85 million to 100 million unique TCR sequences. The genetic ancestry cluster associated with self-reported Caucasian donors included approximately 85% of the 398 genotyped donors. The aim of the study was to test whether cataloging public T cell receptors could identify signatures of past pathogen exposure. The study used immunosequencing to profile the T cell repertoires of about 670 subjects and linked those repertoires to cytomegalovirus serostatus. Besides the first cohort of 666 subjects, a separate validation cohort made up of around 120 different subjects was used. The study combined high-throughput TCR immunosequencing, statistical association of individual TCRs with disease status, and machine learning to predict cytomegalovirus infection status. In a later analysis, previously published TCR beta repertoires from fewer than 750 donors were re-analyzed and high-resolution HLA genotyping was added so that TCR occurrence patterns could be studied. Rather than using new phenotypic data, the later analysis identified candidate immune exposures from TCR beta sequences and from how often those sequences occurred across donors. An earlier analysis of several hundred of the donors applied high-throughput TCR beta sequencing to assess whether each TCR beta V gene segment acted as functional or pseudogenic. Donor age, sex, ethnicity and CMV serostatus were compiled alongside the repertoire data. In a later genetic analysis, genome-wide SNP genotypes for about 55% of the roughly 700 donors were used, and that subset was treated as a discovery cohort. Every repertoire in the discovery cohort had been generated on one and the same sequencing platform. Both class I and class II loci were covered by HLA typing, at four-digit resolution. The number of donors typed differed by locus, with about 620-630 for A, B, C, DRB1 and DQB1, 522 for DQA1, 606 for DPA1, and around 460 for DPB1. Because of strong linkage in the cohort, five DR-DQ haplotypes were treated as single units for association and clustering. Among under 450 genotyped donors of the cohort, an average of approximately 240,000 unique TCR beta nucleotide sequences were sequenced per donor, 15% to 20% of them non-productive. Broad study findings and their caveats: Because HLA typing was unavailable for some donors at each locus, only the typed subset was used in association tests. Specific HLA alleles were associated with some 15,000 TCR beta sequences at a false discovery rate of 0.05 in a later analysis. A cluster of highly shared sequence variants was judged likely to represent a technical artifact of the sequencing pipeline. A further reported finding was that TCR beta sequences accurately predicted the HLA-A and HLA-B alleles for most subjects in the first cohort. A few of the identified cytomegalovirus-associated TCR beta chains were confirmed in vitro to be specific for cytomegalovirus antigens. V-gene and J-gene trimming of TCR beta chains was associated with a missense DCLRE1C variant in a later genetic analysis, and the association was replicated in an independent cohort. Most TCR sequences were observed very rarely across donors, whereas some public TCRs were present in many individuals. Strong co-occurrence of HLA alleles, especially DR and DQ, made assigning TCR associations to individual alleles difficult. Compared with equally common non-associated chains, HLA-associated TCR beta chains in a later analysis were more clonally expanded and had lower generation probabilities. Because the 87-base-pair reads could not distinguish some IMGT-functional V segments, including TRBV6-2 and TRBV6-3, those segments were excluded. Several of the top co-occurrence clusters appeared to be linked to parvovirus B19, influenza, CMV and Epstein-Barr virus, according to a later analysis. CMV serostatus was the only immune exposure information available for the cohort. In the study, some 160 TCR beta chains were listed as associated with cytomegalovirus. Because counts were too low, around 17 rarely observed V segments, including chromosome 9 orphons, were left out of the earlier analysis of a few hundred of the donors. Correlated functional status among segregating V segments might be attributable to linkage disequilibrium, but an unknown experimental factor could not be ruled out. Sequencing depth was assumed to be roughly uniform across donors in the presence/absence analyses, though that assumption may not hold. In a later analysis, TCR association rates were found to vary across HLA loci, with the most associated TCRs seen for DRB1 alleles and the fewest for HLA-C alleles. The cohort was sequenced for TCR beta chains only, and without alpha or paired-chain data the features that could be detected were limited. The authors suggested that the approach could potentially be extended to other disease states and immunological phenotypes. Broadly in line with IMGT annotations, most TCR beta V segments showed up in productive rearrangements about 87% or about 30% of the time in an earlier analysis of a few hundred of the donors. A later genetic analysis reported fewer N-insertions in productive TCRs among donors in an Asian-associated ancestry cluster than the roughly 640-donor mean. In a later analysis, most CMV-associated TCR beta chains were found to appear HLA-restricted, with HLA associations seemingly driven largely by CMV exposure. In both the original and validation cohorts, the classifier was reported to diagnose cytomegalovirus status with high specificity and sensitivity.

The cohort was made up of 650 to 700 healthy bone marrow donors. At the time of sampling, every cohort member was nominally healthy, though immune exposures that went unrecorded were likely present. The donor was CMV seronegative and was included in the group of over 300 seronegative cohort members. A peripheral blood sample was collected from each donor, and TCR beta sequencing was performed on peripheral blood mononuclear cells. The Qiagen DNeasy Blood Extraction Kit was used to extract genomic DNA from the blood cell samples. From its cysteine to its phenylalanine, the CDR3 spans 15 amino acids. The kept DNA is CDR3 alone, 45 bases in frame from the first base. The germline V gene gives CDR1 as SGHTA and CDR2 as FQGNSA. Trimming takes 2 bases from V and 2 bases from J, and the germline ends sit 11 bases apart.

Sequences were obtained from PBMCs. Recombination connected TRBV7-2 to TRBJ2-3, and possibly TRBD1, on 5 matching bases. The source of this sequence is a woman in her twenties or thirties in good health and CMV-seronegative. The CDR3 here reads CASSLRGSFTDTQYF. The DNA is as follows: TGTGCCAGCAGCTTAAGGGGTTCGTTCACAGATACGCAGTATTTT.